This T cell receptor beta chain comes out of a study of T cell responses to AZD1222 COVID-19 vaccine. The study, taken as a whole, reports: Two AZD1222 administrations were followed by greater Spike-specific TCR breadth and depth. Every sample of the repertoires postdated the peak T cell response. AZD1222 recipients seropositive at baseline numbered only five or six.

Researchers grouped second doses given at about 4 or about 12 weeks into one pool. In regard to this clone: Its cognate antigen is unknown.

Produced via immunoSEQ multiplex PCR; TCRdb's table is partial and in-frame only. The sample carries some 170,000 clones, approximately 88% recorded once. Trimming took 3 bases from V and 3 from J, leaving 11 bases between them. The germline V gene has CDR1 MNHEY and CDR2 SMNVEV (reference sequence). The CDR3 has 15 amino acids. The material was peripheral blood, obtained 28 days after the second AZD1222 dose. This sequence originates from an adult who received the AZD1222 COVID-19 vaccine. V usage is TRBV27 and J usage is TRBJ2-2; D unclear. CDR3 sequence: CASSLLGSDTGELFF. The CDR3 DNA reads TGTGCCAGCAGTTTGTTGGGCAGTGACACCGGGGAGCTGTTTTTT.